These T cell receptor beta chains were read from a single sample in a study of cytomegalovirus exposure and HLA in healthy donors. Repertoires were generated with immunoSEQ multiplex PCR, while TCRdb's copy carries only in-frame clones and drops some. The profile covers some 30,000 clones, with about 83% appearing a single time and around 2.5% taken by the ten largest. Material: PBMCs. Receptor source: a boy between 10 and 17 years old in good health and CMV-seronegative. Each CDR3 is given with its conserved first and last residue. A D gene is named only where the DNA matches it firmly. A row's size may be missing; if present it is once, few, many or a size class.

>NA|NA|13|TRBV2|TRBJ1-2
TGTGCCAGTGGGGGGGAAGCCCCTGGGGGCTACACCTTC
CASGGEAPGGYTF
>NA|NA|15|TRBV11-3|TRBJ2-1
TGTGCCAGCAGCTTTGGGCGGGGTTTATTGGATGAGCAGTTCTTC
CASSFGRGLLDEQFF
>NA|once|14|TRBV6-5|TRBJ2-5
TGTGCCAGTAAAATGGACAGTCTCAAAGAGACCCAGTACTTC
CASKMDSLKETQYF
>NA|NA|15|TRBV7-3|TRBJ2-1
TGTGCCAGCAGCTTAAGGTCCGGGGTGAGCAATGAGCAGTTCTTC
CASSLRSGVSNEQFF
>TRBD2|NA|14|TRBV5-4|TRBJ2-1
TGTGCCAGCAGCTTGTTAGCGGGGGGGTTTGAGCAGTTCTTC
CASSLLAGGFEQFF
>NA|NA|13|TRBV29-1|TRBJ1-2
TGCAGCGTTGAAGAACCAGCTAACTATGGCTACACCTTC
CSVEEPANYGYTF
>NA|NA|13|TRBV4-2|TRBJ2-7
TGTGCCAGCAGCCCGACTAGGGCCTACGAGCAGTACTTC
CASSPTRAYEQYF
>NA|NA|16|TRBV6-4|TRBJ2-2
TGTGCCAGCAGTGACTCGGGCGACCTGAACACCGGGGAGCTGTTTTTT
CASSDSGDLNTGELFF
>NA|NA|13|TRBV27|TRBJ1-5
TGTGCCAGCAGTTTCTATTACAATCAGCCCCAGCATTTT
CASSFYYNQPQHF
>NA|once|15|TRBV6-5|TRBJ2-2
TGTGCCAGCAGTTACTCGTCCCAGAACACCGGGGAGCTGTTTTTT
CASSYSSQNTGELFF
>NA|NA|14|TRBV19|TRBJ1-6
TGTGCCAGTAGTATAGACGGGGTTATGTCACCCCTCCACTTT
CASSIDGVMSPLHF
>NA|NA|15|TRBV6-1|TRBJ1-5
TGTGCCAGCAGTGAATTAGCGGGGGCTAATCAGCCCCAGCATTTT
CASSELAGANQPQHF
>TRBD1|once|15|TRBV14|TRBJ1-2
TGTGCCAGCAGCCGAGTGACAGGGGCACCGGGAGGCTACACCTTC
CASSRVTGAPGGYTF
>NA|NA|13|TRBV15|TRBJ1-1
TGTGCCACCAGCAGAGGTATCCGGACTGAAGCTTTCTTT
CATSRGIRTEAFF